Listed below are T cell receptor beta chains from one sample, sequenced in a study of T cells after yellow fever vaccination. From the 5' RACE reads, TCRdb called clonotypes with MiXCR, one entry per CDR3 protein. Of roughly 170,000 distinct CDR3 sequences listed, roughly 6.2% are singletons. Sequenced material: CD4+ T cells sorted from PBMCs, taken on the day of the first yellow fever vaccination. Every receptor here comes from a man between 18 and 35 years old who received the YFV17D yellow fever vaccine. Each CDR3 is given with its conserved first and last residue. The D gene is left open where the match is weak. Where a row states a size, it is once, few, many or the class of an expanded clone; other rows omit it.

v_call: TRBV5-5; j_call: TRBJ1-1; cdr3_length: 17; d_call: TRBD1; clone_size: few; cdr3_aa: CASSPDGQGSMNTEAFF; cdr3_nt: TGTGCCAGCAGCCCCGATGGACAGGGAAGCATGAACACTGAAGCTTTCTTT
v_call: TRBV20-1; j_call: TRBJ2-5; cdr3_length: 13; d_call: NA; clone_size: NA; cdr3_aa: CSAPGLPAETQYF; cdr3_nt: TGCAGTGCACCGGGACTCCCCGCAGAGACCCAGTACTTC
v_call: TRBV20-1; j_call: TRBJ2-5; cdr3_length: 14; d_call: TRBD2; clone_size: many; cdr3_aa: CSGLERGGVETQYF; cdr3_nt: TGCAGCGGCCTTGAGCGGGGAGGAGTAGAGACCCAGTACTTC
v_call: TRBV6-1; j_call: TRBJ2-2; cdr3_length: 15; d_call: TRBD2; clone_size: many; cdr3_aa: CASTWDYANTGELFF; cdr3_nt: TGTGCCAGCACCTGGGACTACGCGAACACCGGGGAGCTGTTTTTT
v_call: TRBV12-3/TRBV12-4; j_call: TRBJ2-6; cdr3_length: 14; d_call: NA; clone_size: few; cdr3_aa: CASSLTTGANVLTF; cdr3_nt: TGTGCCAGCAGTTTAACAACCGGGGCCAACGTCCTGACTTTC
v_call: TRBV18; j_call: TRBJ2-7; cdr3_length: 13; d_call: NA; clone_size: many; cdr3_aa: CASSPPSSYEQYF; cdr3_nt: TGTGCCAGCTCACCACCCAGCTCCTACGAGCAGTACTTC
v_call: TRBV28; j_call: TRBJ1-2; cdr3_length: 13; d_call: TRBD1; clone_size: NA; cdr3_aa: CASTTGFLGGYTF; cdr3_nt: TGTGCCAGTACGACAGGGTTTCTGGGTGGCTACACCTTC
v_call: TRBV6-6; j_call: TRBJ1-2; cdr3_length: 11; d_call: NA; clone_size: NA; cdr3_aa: CASSYQDSEAF; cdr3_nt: TGTGCCAGCAGTTACCAAGACAGTGAGGCCTTC
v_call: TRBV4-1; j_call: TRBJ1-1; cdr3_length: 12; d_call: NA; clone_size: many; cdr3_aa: CASSRGVTEAFF; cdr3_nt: TGCGCCAGCAGCCGAGGGGTCACTGAAGCTTTCTTT
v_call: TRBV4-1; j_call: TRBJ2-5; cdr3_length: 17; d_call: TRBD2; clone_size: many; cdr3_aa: CASSQPTRGRAEETQYF; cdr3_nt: TGCGCCAGCAGCCAACCAACTCGGGGGAGGGCCGAGGAGACCCAGTACTTC
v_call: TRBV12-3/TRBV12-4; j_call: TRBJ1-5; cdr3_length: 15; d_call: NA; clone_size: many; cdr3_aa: CASSFAVGVGQPQHF; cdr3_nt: TGTGCCAGCAGTTTTGCAGTGGGGGTAGGGCAGCCCCAGCATTTT
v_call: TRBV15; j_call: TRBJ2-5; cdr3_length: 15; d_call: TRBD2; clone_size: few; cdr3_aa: CATSRYIAGAETQYF; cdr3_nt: TGTGCCACCAGCAGATACATAGCGGGGGCGGAGACCCAGTACTTC
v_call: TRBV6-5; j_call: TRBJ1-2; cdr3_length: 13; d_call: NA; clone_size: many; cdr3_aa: CASSPLRMDGYTF; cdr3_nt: TGTGCCAGCAGTCCCCTCCGAATGGATGGCTACACCTTC
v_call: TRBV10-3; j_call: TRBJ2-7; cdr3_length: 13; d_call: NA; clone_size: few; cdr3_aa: CAIRMTDNYEQYF; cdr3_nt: TGTGCCATCAGAATGACAGATAACTACGAGCAGTACTTC
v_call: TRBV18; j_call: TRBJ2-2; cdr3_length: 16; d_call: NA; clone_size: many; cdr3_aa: CASSPQENANTGELFF; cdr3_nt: TGTGCCAGCTCACCCCAAGAAAACGCGAACACCGGGGAGCTGTTTTTT
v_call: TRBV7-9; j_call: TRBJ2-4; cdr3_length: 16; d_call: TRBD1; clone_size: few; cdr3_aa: CASSLTGVYAKNIQYF; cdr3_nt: TGTGCCAGCAGTCTAACAGGGGTATACGCCAAAAACATTCAGTACTTC
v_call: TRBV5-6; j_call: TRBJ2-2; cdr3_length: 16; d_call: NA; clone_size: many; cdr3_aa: CASSFMGFANTGELFF; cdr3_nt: TGTGCCAGCAGCTTCATGGGGTTCGCGAACACCGGGGAGCTGTTTTTT
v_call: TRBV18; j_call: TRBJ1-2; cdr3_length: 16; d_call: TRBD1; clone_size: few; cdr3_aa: CASAEGQGTFNYGYTF; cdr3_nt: TGTGCCAGCGCAGAGGGACAGGGGACCTTTAACTATGGCTACACCTTC
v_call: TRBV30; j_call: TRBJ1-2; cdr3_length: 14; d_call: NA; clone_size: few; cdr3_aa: CAWSIDSGNYGYTF; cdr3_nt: TGTGCCTGGAGTATTGACAGCGGCAACTATGGCTACACCTTC
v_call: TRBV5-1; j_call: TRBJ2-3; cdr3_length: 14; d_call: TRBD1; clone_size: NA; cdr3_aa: CASSIRTGGDTQYF; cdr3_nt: TGCGCCAGCAGCATCCGGACAGGGGGTGATACGCAGTATTTT
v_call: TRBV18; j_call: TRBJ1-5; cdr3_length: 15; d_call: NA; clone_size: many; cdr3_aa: CASSPPGGRNQPQHF; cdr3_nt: TGTGCCAGCTCACCCCCGGGAGGGCGCAATCAGCCCCAGCATTTT
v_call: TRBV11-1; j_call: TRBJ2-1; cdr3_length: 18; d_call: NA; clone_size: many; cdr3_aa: CASSLASGYHLSYNEQFF; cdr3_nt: TGTGCCAGCAGCTTAGCCTCCGGATACCACCTCTCCTACAATGAGCAGTTCTTC
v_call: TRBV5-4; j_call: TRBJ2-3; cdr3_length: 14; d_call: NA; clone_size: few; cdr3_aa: CASSLSQATDTQYF; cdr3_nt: TGTGCCAGCAGCTTAAGTCAGGCCACAGATACGCAGTATTTT
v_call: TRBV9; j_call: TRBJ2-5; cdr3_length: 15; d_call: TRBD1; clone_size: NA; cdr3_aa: CASSALGDRGETQYF; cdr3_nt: TGTGCCAGCAGCGCGTTGGGCGACAGGGGAGAGACCCAGTACTTC
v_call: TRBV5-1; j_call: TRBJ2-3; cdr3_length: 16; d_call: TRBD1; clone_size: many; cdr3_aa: CASSFNRQGRTDTQYF; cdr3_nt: TGCGCCAGCAGCTTTAATAGACAGGGGCGCACAGATACGCAGTATTTT
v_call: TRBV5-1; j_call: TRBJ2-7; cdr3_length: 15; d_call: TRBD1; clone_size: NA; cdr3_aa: CASSLGDSRSYEQYF; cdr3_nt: TGCGCCAGCAGCTTGGGGGACAGCCGCTCCTACGAGCAGTACTTC
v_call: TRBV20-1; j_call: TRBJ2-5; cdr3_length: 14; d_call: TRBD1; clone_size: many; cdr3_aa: CSARAGTGTETQYF; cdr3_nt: TGCAGTGCTAGAGCCGGGACAGGGACAGAGACCCAGTACTTC
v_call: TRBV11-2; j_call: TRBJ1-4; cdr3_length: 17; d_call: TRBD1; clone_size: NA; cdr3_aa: CASSWRTGGGTNEKLFF; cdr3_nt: TGTGCCAGCAGCTGGAGGACAGGGGGCGGAACTAATGAAAAACTGTTTTTT
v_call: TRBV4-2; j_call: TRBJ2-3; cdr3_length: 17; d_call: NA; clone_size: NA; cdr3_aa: CASSQAPKGGRTDTQYF; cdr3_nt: TGTGCCAGCAGCCAGGCCCCGAAAGGGGGGCGCACAGATACGCAGTATTTT
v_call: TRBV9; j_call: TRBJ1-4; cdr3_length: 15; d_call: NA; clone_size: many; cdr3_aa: CASSVRTSANEKLFF; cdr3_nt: TGTGCCAGCAGCGTCCGGACATCTGCTAATGAAAAACTGTTTTTT
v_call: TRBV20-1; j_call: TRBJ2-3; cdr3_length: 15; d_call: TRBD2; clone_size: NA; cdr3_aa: CSASEQRGGPDTQYF; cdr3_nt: TGCAGTGCTAGTGAACAGCGGGGGGGCCCAGATACGCAGTATTTT
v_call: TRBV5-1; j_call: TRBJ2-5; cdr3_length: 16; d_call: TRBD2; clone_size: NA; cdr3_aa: CASSRTSGAAQETQYF; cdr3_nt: TGCGCCAGCAGCAGAACTAGCGGAGCTGCCCAAGAGACCCAGTACTTC
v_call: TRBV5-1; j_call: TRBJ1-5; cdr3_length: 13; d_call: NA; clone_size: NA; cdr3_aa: CASSTGRDQPQHF; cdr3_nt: TGCGCCAGCAGCACCGGGCGGGATCAGCCCCAGCATTTT
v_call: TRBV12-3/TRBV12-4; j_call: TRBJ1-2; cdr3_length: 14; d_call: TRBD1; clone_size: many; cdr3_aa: CASSPYQGDEAYTF; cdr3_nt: TGTGCCAGCAGTCCGTATCAGGGGGACGAGGCCTACACCTTC
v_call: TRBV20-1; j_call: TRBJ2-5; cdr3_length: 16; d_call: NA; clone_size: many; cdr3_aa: CSASFYRVPPLGPQYF; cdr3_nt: TGCAGTGCTAGTTTTTACAGGGTCCCTCCCCTGGGGCCCCAGTACTTC
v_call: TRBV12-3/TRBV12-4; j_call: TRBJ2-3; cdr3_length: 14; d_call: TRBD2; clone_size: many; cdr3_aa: CASTRGGGTDTQYF; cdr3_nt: TGCGCCAGCACAAGGGGAGGGGGCACAGATACGCAGTATTTT
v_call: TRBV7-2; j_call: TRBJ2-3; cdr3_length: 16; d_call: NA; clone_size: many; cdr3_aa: CASSQRVSWVTDTQYF; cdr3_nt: TGTGCCAGCAGCCAGCGGGTCTCGTGGGTTACAGATACGCAGTATTTT
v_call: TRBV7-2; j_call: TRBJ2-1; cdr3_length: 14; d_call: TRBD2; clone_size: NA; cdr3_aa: CASSFRGGRDEQFF; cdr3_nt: TGTGCCAGCAGCTTCCGGGGGGGCCGTGATGAGCAGTTCTTC
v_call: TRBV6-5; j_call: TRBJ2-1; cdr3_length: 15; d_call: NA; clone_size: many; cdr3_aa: CASSYSGQTYNEQFF; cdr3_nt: TGTGCCAGCAGTTACTCCGGACAGACATACAATGAGCAGTTCTTC
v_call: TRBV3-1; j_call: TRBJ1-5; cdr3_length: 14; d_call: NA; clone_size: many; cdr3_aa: CASSQGAGVRPQHF; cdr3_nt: TGTGCCAGCAGCCAAGGGGCAGGCGTCCGGCCCCAGCATTTT